This TCR beta chain comes out of a study of cytomegalovirus exposure and HLA in healthy donors (dated 2017 in TCRdb). About the study as a whole: An earlier analysis of roughly 500 of the donors reported 250 to 350 Gb of sequence data and 117 million unique TCR beta sequences obtained from roughly 170 million T cells. An early release that covered 640 HLA-typed donors contained approximately 290 gigabases of sequencing data and tens of millions of unique TCR sequences. Of the 300 to 500 genotyped donors, more than 75% were placed in the genetic ancestry cluster associated with self-reported Caucasian donors. The study was designed to test whether signatures of past pathogen exposure could be identified by cataloging public T cell receptors. Using immunosequencing, the study profiled T cell repertoires from about 650 subjects and related those repertoires to cytomegalovirus serostatus. A separate validation cohort of more than 100 different subjects was used in addition to the roughly 620-subject first cohort. To predict cytomegalovirus infection status, the study brought together high-throughput TCR immunosequencing, statistical association of individual TCRs with disease status, and machine learning. In a later analysis, previously published TCR beta repertoires from several hundred donors were re-analyzed and high-resolution HLA genotyping was added so that TCR occurrence patterns could be studied. Rather than using new phenotypic data, the later analysis identified candidate immune exposures from TCR beta sequences and from how often those sequences occurred across donors. To decide whether each TCR beta V gene segment behaved as functional or pseudogenic, an earlier analysis of some 540 of the donors relied on high-throughput TCR beta sequencing. Donor age, sex, ethnicity and CMV serostatus were compiled together with the repertoire data. A later genetic analysis used genome-wide SNP genotypes for about 55% of the 666 donors, treating that subset as a discovery cohort. Every discovery cohort repertoire had been produced on one sequencing platform. Both class I and class II loci were covered by HLA typing, at four-digit resolution. The number of donors typed differed by locus, with 629-630 for A, B, C, DRB1 and DQB1, more than 500 for DQA1, approximately 570 for DPA1, and some 440 for DPB1. Because of strong linkage in the cohort, four to six DR-DQ haplotypes were treated as single units for association and clustering. Across approximately 400 genotyped donors of the cohort, an average of about 240,000 unique TCR beta nucleotide sequences per donor were sequenced, and roughly 20% of those sequences were non-productive. General conclusions and limits of the study: Linkage disequilibrium might explain the correlated functional status among segregating V segments, but an unknown experimental factor could not be excluded. In a later analysis, several top co-occurrence clusters were reported to appear linked to parvovirus B19, influenza, CMV and Epstein-Barr virus. Because the 87-base-pair reads could not distinguish some IMGT-functional V segments, including TRBV6-2 and TRBV6-3, those segments were excluded. In vitro tests confirmed that a few of the cytomegalovirus-associated TCR beta chains recognize cytomegalovirus antigens. A cluster of highly shared sequence variants was judged likely to be a technical artifact of the sequencing pipeline. The classifier was reported to diagnose cytomegalovirus status with high specificity and sensitivity in both the original and validation cohorts. At a false discovery rate of 0.05, a later analysis linked fewer than 20,000 TCR beta sequences to specific HLA alleles. An association between a missense DCLRE1C variant and V-gene and J-gene trimming of TCR beta chains was found in a later genetic analysis and replicated in an independent cohort. Immune exposure information for the cohort was limited to CMV serostatus. Strong co-occurrence of HLA alleles, especially DR and DQ, made assigning TCR associations to individual alleles difficult. HLA typing was unavailable for some donors at each locus, so association tests used only the typed subset. The earlier analysis of some 560 of the donors excluded 15 to 20 rarely observed V segments, including chromosome 9 orphons, because counts were too low. According to a later genetic analysis, donors in an Asian-associated ancestry cluster had fewer N-insertions in productive TCRs than the approximately 650-donor mean. An earlier analysis of approximately 530 of the donors showed that most TCR beta V segments appeared in productive rearrangements either about 90% or about 30% of the time, which broadly matched IMGT annotations. The presence/absence analyses assumed that sequencing depth was roughly uniform across donors, and that assumption may not be true. Most TCR sequences were observed very rarely across donors, whereas some public TCRs were present in many individuals. According to a later analysis, most CMV-associated TCR beta chains appeared to be HLA-restricted, and the HLA associations seemed to be driven largely by CMV exposure. Only TCR beta chains were sequenced in this cohort, and the absence of alpha or paired-chain data limited detectable features. Compared with equally common non-associated chains, HLA-associated TCR beta chains in a later analysis were more clonally expanded and had lower generation probabilities. A further reported finding was that TCR beta sequences accurately predicted the HLA-A and HLA-B alleles for most subjects in the first cohort. The authors suggested that the approach could potentially be generalized to other disease states and immunological phenotypes. A later analysis found that TCR association rates varied across HLA loci, with DRB1 alleles showing the most associated TCRs and HLA-C alleles the fewest. The study gave a list of about 170 TCR beta chains associated with cytomegalovirus.

The cohort was made up of 666 healthy bone marrow donors. All cohort members were sampled while nominally healthy, although unrecorded immune exposures were likely present. The donor was CMV seronegative and belonged to the group of over 350 seronegative cohort members. Each donor provided a peripheral blood sample, and peripheral blood mononuclear cells were used for TCR beta sequencing. Genomic DNA was extracted from the blood cell samples with the Qiagen DNeasy Blood Extraction Kit. The library was produced with the immunoSEQ multiplex PCR assay. A mixture of 60 forward primers for TCR Vbeta segments and 13 reverse primers for TCR Jbeta segments was used in the multiplex PCR. The CDR3 region of rearranged TCR beta genes was amplified from genomic DNA by a multiplex PCR assay. The Illumina HiSeq System was used to sequence the amplified TCR beta libraries as 87-base-pair reads. Per the authors' processing: Across the 670 or so repertoires, a later analysis counted 80 million or so unique TCR beta chains, 9 million to 14 million of which were shared by at least two donors. Raw reads were error-corrected and collapsed into unique sequences with a nearest-neighbor algorithm that merged closely related sequences to remove PCR and sequencing errors. V, D and J gene segments were assigned by aligning CDR3 sequences to IMGT reference sequences. For a sequence to be retained, a match of at least six nucleotides to both a V gene segment and a J gene segment was required. Rearrangements were called productive when the CDR3 lacked stop codons and stayed in frame with V and J; all others were non-productive. Following IMGT convention, CDR3 was defined as the stretch from the second conserved V-encoded cysteine up to the conserved J-encoded phenylalanine. The earlier analysis of some 580 of the donors excluded any sequence lacking an unambiguous match to a single V gene segment. An earlier analysis of 587 of the donors classified V segments as functional when productive rearrangements were above 56.7% and as segregating when the standard deviation between donors was above 5%. A statistical classification framework was built to diagnose cytomegalovirus status from the catalog of TCR beta chain sequences. V and J gene assignment, in a later analysis, came from comparing TCR nucleotide sequences with IMGT/GENE-DB human TR gene sequences. A later analysis assigned CDR3 sequences and most-parsimonious VDJ recombination scenarios with the TCRdist pipeline. A later analysis defined each TCR beta chain by its CDR3 amino acid sequence plus V-gene family, and excluded reads lacking a unique V-gene family. In a later analysis, 450 to 600 highly shared, low-generation-probability nucleotide sequences were removed to address suspected cross-contamination and a sequencing artifact. A later analysis calculated a clonal expansion index for each public chain from normalized within-repertoire ranks of inferred template counts. In a later analysis, generation probabilities were computed using a VDJ recombination model fitted to out-of-frame rearrangements, and the results were checked against IGoR. In a later analysis, TCR-TCR, TCR-HLA and TCR-CMV co-occurrence was scored with hypergeometric tests, and a repertoire-size bias correction was applied to TCR pairs. False discovery rates were estimated in a later analysis by permuting HLA or CMV assignments 20 times. In a later analysis, co-occurring TCRs were grouped using DBSCAN, with TCRdist sequence similarity added in when clustering inside HLA-allele-positive subsets. Co-occurrence clustering excluded repertoires with fewer than 30,000 or more than 120,000 public chains, plus five with anomalous nucleotide sharing. TCRdb's version of the immuneACCESS table is confined to in-frame rearrangements and falls short of the full clone set. An unresolved V gene accounts for under half of the shortfall where checked; the remainder is of unknown origin. For V, J and clone size, that table is used; D and trimming come from the DNA. Recorded for this sample are 150,000 to 180,000 clones; approximately 72% of them occurred a single time. The top ten clones comprise 2.8% of the sample.

About this clone: This receptor's antigen is unknown. No much larger clone exists at a distance of one base, and base qualities are not known.

Relative to germline, V is 0 bases shorter and J is 3 bases shorter, with 7 bases between their ends. The CDR3 runs 14 amino acids, cysteine and phenylalanine included. Only the CDR3 DNA stays, 42 bases, in frame from base 1. CDR1 MGHRA and CDR2 YSYEKL are derived from the germline V gene. The chain couples TRBV4-1 to TRBJ2-3; the D gene identity is not certain. This TCR derives from a man between 18 and 35 years old in good health and CMV-seronegative. The sample was PBMCs. The base sequence is TGCGCCAGCAGCCAAGATCCCGGGACAGATACGCAGTATTTT. The encoded protein is CASSQDPGTDTQYF.